This T cell receptor (beta chain) was identified in a study of technical replicates of blood from four donors. Using immunoSEQ multiplex PCR, the repertoire was profiled, and TCRdb retains in-frame clones only, with some absent. The data show about 60,000 clones, 80% to 90% seen once. Germline assignment: CDR1 SGHNT and CDR2 YENEEA. There are 13 residues in the CDR3. The V end was cut by 2 bases, the J end by 7 bases, with 6 bases between. The origin of this receptor is a human donor in good health. Some clones in this sample may be carry-over from other donors' samples. This chain uses TRBV11-3 with TRBJ1-6, with D possibly TRBD1 on 5 matching bases. The material sequenced was PBMCs. CDR3 region: CASSLKGNSPLHF. For the CDR3, the DNA is TGTGCCAGCAGCTTAAAGGGGAATTCACCCCTCCACTTT.